These 25 T cell receptor beta chains came from one sample sequenced in a study of glioma-infiltrating T cells. Using RNA template, CDR3s of TCR alpha and beta were amplified with iRepertoire arm-PCR. One entry per CDR3 protein, called by TCRdb with MiXCR from the multiplex PCR reads. The repertoire has about 190,000 distinct CDR3 sequences, over 25% of them found once; the top ten carry 20% to 25%. Material for sequencing was glioma tissue, nonneoplastic brain tissue, or PBMCs (not recorded which). Every receptor here comes from a human donor with low-grade glioma or glioblastoma, undergoing nonglioma brain surgery, or in good health (not recorded which).

To note about this clonotype: A much larger clone differs by one base, so this may be a read error. This chain joins TRBV4-3 and TRBJ1-6; D is possibly TRBD1 (6 bases). Per the germline V gene, CDR1 is LGHNA and CDR2 is YSLEER. This CDR3 comprises 15 residues. The CDR3 DNA reads TGCGCCAGCAGCCAAGTAAACCAGGGGAATTCACCCATCCACTTT. It translates to CASSQVNQGNSPIHF.

The chain uses TRBV7-2 and TRBJ1-4; 10 nucleotides match TRBD1. The CDR3 runs to 16 residues. The germline V gene encodes CDR1 SGHTA and CDR2 FQGNSA. With V trimmed by 4 bases and J by 4 bases, 6 bases remained unmatched. CDR3 in DNA: TGTGCCAGCAGCTCTATCGGGACAGGGGATAATGAAAAACTGTTTTTT. Protein product: CASSSIGTGDNEKLFF.

The rearrangement uses TRBV19 and TRBJ2-3; no reliable D call. This CDR3 has 17 amino acids. The germline V gene encodes CDR1 LNHDA and CDR2 SQIVND (reference sequence). Trimming shortened V by 1 base and J by 0 bases, and 14 bases separated the two germline ends. Written as DNA, the CDR3 is TGTGCCAGTAGTATAGCCCACGGCGGAAGTAGCACAGATACGCAGTATTTT. Its translation: CASSIAHGGSSTDTQYF. Combining the CDR3 with reference TRBV19 and TRBJ2-3 gives the whole variable domain DGGITQSPKYLFRKEGQNVTLSCEQNLNHDAMYWYRQDPGQGLRLIYYSQIVNDFQKGDIAEGYSVSREKKESFPLTVTSAQKNPTAFYLCASSIAHGGSSTDTQYFGPGTRLTVL.

This chain links TRBV5-4 with TRBJ2-3; tentative D call: TRBD2 (6 bases). CDR3 length equals 14 residues. Deletions cut 5 bases from V and 6 bases from J, with 16 bases between. Germline assignment: CDR1 SGHNT and CDR2 YYREEE (reference sequence). For the CDR3, the DNA is TGTGCCAGCAGAAGGTGGGGAGGAGCGGATACGCAGTATTTT. Translated: CASRRWGGADTQYF.

As to this clonotype: A much more abundant neighbour one base away suggests this may be a read error. CDR3 residues: CASSMRTDQLQHF. The CDR3 DNA sequence: TGTGCCAGTAGTATGAGGACGGATCAGCTCCAGCATTTT. This chain uses TRBV19 with TRBJ1-5; D is unresolved. Germline CDR1 LNHDA, CDR2 SQIVND (reference sequence). This CDR3 spans 13 amino acids.

This clonotype was counted many times. A read error may account for a junction end that differs from germline. The J gene is TRBJ1-1, the V gene TRBV6-6, with TRBD1 identical over 7 bases. Germline CDR1 is MNHNY and CDR2 is SVGAGI (reference sequence). This CDR3 contains 13 residues. The CDR3 sequence is CASSYSDRSETFF. CDR3 bases: TGTGCCAGCAGTTACTCGGACAGGAGTGAAACTTTCTTT.

This clonotype was seen at least ten times. The chain employs TRBV12-3 or TRBV12-4 and TRBJ1-5; D call uncertain. The germline V and J ends were trimmed by 3 bases and 2 bases, with 11 bases remaining between them. CDR3 length: 15 residues. The CDR3 region has the DNA TGTGCCAGCAGTTTTTCCAGCGGGGGCAATCAGCCCCAGCATTTT. This translates into CASSFSSGGNQPQHF.

Ten or more counts support this clonotype. V is TRBV3-1 and J is TRBJ2-7, with D hard to call. Per the germline V gene, CDR1 is LGHDT and CDR2 is YNNKEL (reference sequence). CDR3 length equals 12 residues. V was pared by 3 bases and J by 1 base, with 4 bases between. Written as DNA, the CDR3 is TGTGCCAGCAGCCAGTGGTCCTACGAGCAGTACTTC. Its protein product is CASSQWSYEQYF.

This clonotype occurred a few times. The chain is built from TRBV7-2 and TRBJ2-6, with D maybe TRBD1 (6 bases). V lost 7 bases, J lost 0 bases, and 13 bases lay in between. The CDR3 runs to 16 residues. Germline-derived CDR1 and CDR2 are SGHTA and FQGNSA. The CDR3 protein is CASTPRGGSGANVLTF. CDR3 in DNA: TGTGCCAGCACCCCGAGAGGGGGCTCTGGGGCCAACGTCCTGACTTTC.

Regarding this clonotype: A much larger clone is a single base away; this may be a read error. This chain joins TRBV7-2 and TRBJ2-4; TRBD2 matches 7 bases. J gave up 13 bases and V 3 bases, and 12 bases lay outside the gene matches. CDR3 length: 14 amino acids. CDR1 and CDR2 (germline): SGHTA, FQGNSA. Written as DNA, the CDR3 is TGTGCCAGCAGCTTCAACCCGGGACTACAACCCCAGTACTTC. Translation: CASSFNPGLQPQYF.

The sample holds many counts of this clonotype. This chain uses TRBV5-4 with TRBJ1-6; D unclear. The CDR3 runs to 12 residues. V was clipped by 3 bases and J by 10 bases, with 8 bases between them. Germline assignment: CDR1 SGHNT and CDR2 YYREEE (reference sequence). CDR3 sequence reads: CASSSTFSPLHF. The CDR3 DNA reads as TGTGCCAGCAGCTCAACGTTCTCACCCCTCCACTTT.

The gene calls are TRBV3-1 and TRBJ2-3; the match to TRBD1 covers 8 bases. The V and J ends lost 0 bases and 0 bases, in that order; junction bases with no gene match: 17. CDR3 length: 21 amino acids. Germline CDR1 and CDR2: LGHDT and YNNKEL (reference sequence). CDR3 DNA sequence: TGTGCCAGCAGCCAAGAGTCAGGACAGGGCCCTTTCTCTTCGAGCACAGATACGCAGTATTTT. Translating gives CASSQESGQGPFSSSTDTQYF.

The rearrangement uses TRBV5-1 and TRBJ2-2; no reliable D call. Germline V gene data show CDR1 as SGHRS and CDR2 as YFSETQ. Trimming took off 4 bases at V and 4 bases at J, with 14 bases between the two ends. This CDR3 has 15 residues. In DNA form, the CDR3 reads TGCGCCAGCAGCCTGACATGGACGGGCACCGGGGAGCTGTTTTTT. Its protein is CASSLTWTGTGELFF. Filled out from reference TRBV5-1 and TRBJ2-2, the complete variable domain reads KAGVTQTPRYLIKTRGQQVTLSCSPISGHRSVSWYQQTPGQGLQFLFEYFSETQRNKGNFPGRFSGRQFSNSRSEMNVSTLELGDSALYLCASSLTWTGTGELFFGEGSRLTVL.

Comments on this clonotype: A much larger clone sits a single nucleotide away, making a read error possible. The chain has TRBV29-1 and TRBJ1-5, with D unclear. With 8 bases removed from V and 6 bases from J, the gap between germline ends came to 20 bases. The CDR3 extends over 14 amino acids. Germline CDR1 and CDR2: SQVTM and ANQGSEA. In DNA, the CDR3 is TGCAGCTTCGTTGGAAAGGGCTGGGGTCAGCCCCAGCATTTT. This translates into CSFVGKGWGQPQHF.

Many counts were recorded for this clonotype. The V and J genes are TRBV6-1 and TRBJ1-3, with a weak D call TRBD1 (5 bases). Trimming removed 8 bases from V and 1 base from J, with 6 bases in between. The CDR3 contains 12 residues. The germline V gene encodes CDR1 MNHNS and CDR2 SASEGT. CDR3 protein: CASGGSGNTIYF. The CDR3 region has the DNA TGTGCCAGCGGGGGATCTGGAAACACCATATATTTT.

This clonotype was observed at least ten times. The chain links TRBV4-1 to TRBJ1-4; unclear D gene. Looked up from germline, CDR1 is MGHRA and CDR2 is YSYEKL. Trimming pared 0 bases from V and 11 bases from J, leaving 10 bases between. CDR3 length equals 13 residues. Here the CDR3 reads CASSQDRSGKLFF. CDR3 bases: TGCGCCAGCAGCCAAGATCGGTCCGGGAAACTGTTTTTT.

This clonotype was observed at least ten times. The V and J genes are TRBV18 and TRBJ1-5, with 7 bases that match TRBD1. The CDR3 runs 15 residues. Germline CDR1 and CDR2: KGHSH and LQKENI. V was clipped by 5 bases and J by 3 bases; unmatched bases: 7. CDR3 DNA: TGTGCCAGCTCAGCCGGACAGGCTATCAATCAGCCCCAGCATTTT. Residues: CASSAGQAINQPQHF.

This clonotype showed up just a few times. Here the CDR3 reads CASSSPRQKQGYTF. The CDR3 DNA reads TGTGCCAGCAGCTCCCCAAGACAAAAGCAGGGCTACACCTTC. The chain carries TRBV5-4 and TRBJ1-2, with D unclear. The germline V gene has CDR1 SGHNT and CDR2 YYREEE (reference sequence). The CDR3 length is 14 residues. V lost 3 bases to trimming and J lost 8 bases, with 17 bases between them.

At least ten counts were recorded for this clonotype. The chain carries TRBV2 and TRBJ1-3; D might be TRBD1 (6 bases). The germline CDR1 and CDR2 sequences are SNHLY and FYNNEI. Trimming took off 4 bases at V and 0 bases at J, with 10 bases between the two ends. The CDR3 is 15 amino acids. The CDR3 reads CASSGTGNSGNTIYF. The CDR3 bases are TGTGCCAGCAGTGGTACAGGGAACTCTGGAAACACCATATATTTT.

A remark on this clonotype: This sequence may be a read error, since a much larger clone differs from it by one base. V gene TRBV7-7 combines with J gene TRBJ1-1; D is possibly TRBD1 (5 bases). The CDR3 sequence is 18 residues long. The germline CDR1 and CDR2 sequences are SSHAT and FNYEAQ (reference sequence). The germline V and J ends were trimmed by 2 bases and 1 base, with 20 bases remaining between them. CDR3 bases: TGTGCCAGCAGCTTACGAACTAGGCAGGGATTGAGGAACACTGAAGCTTTCTTT. It translates to CASSLRTRQGLRNTEAFF.

There are many counts of this clonotype. The J gene is TRBJ1-5, the V gene TRBV20-1; D gene unclear. The germline V gene encodes CDR1 DFQATT and CDR2 SNEGSKA (reference sequence). The V gene lost 6 bases and the J gene lost 3 bases, with 12 bases spanning the gap. This CDR3 comprises 13 residues. The CDR3 DNA reads as TGCAGTGCCATTCCCAAAACCAATCAGCCCCAGCATTTT. Amino acid sequence: CSAIPKTNQPQHF.

There are many counts of this clonotype. The CDR3, as DNA: TGTGCCAGCAGTGAATGGGCAGGGGGATCACCCCTCCACTTT. Amino acid sequence: CASSEWAGGSPLHF. J is TRBJ1-6 and V is TRBV25-1, with 7 nucleotides matching TRBD1. The germline V gene has CDR1 MGHDK and CDR2 SYGVNS. After removal of 1 base from V and 10 bases from J, the junction contained 4 bases not matched to a gene. The CDR3 is made up of 14 amino acids.

The DNA of the CDR3 is TGTGCCATCAGCCCCACTTTCCTGTATCCCAATCAGCCCCAGCATTTT. This encodes CAISPTFLYPNQPQHF. The chain employs TRBV10-3 and TRBJ1-5; unclear D gene. Germline V gene data show CDR1 as ENHRY and CDR2 as SYGVKD. Trimming removed 6 bases at V and 3 bases at J, with 18 bases between. The CDR3 totals 16 residues.

This clonotype was counted ten times or more. The gene calls are TRBV20-1 and TRBJ2-5; D call uncertain. Trimming cost V 6 bases and J 0 bases, with 8 bases left between them. Germline CDR1 DFQATT, CDR2 SNEGSKA (reference sequence). This CDR3 is 12 amino acids long. The CDR3 spells CSAPWYQETQYF. DNA for the CDR3: TGCAGTGCGCCTTGGTACCAAGAGACCCAGTACTTC.

At least ten counts were recorded for this clonotype. The chain combines TRBV27 with TRBJ2-7; TRBD2 matches at 11 bases. Germline lookup yields CDR1 MNHEY and CDR2 SMNVEV (reference sequence). The CDR3 has 15 residues. Trimming took 5 bases from V and 2 from J; bases not matched to a gene: 5. This CDR3 is CASSVRLAGTYEQYF. In DNA, the CDR3 is TGTGCCAGCAGTGTAAGACTAGCGGGAACCTACGAGCAGTACTTC.